The present TCR beta chain was sequenced within a study of CD8 T cells in ankylosing spondylitis (dated by TCRdb to the late 2010s). Context from the whole study: To find TCR variants linked to disease, the study profiled T cell receptor beta repertoires in ankylosing spondylitis patients and healthy donors. The full study cohort was made up of about 24 ankylosing spondylitis patients and roughly 98 healthy donors. Peripheral blood was sampled, and synovial fluid was also collected from ankylosing spondylitis patients.

The paper as a whole reports these results and caveats: The disease-linked clones showed a CD8+ phenotype and occurred at relatively low frequencies in peripheral blood. A TCR beta motif made up of fewer than 10 highly homologous amino acid variants appeared to be characteristic of blood from ankylosing spondylitis patients. Some motif variants had previously been reported in the synovial fluid and blood of reactive arthritis patients, which suggests shared mechanisms of disease initiation. According to the report, matched synovial fluid samples from ankylosing spondylitis patients were significantly enriched for the disease-linked clones.

Only a few counts were recorded for this clonotype. No cognate antigen has been identified for it. No much larger clone exists at a distance of one base, and base qualities are not known. Sequenced using an Illumina HiSeq 2500. Quantitative 5'-RACE with molecular barcodes was the method used to prepare the TCR beta libraries. In the authors' own workflow: A new computational method, built on a probabilistic model of VDJ rearrangement, was used to identify disease-linked TCR variants. TCRdb reanalyzed the raw reads on its own, using fastp at Q25 for trimming and MiXCR for clone calling, and kept in-frame beta chains. For every CDR3 protein sequence, its rows merge into one entry that carries the most common genes and DNA. TCRdb, not the authors, supplied the V and J calls. This sample lists around 440,000 distinct CDR3 sequences; about a sixth were detected once. Together, the top ten hold approximately 1% of the sample.

Cut back by 7 bases and 0 bases, the V and J ends lie 16 bases apart. CDR3 length: 16 amino acids, cysteine to phenylalanine. CDR3 DNA is the only sequence kept; it has 48 bases, read in frame from the first base. From a lookup of the germline V gene, CDR1 and CDR2 are MNHEY and SVGEGT. Input material: blood, either unsorted or a sorted T cell fraction (not recorded which). The receptor comes from a male donor with ankylosing spondylitis. The rearranged segments are TRBV6-2 or TRBV6-3 and TRBJ1-3; no D segment can be confidently identified. The CDR3 protein sequence reads: CASTASRGDSGNTIYF. The base sequence is TGTGCCAGCACCGCATCCCGGGGAGACTCTGGAAACACCATATATTTT.